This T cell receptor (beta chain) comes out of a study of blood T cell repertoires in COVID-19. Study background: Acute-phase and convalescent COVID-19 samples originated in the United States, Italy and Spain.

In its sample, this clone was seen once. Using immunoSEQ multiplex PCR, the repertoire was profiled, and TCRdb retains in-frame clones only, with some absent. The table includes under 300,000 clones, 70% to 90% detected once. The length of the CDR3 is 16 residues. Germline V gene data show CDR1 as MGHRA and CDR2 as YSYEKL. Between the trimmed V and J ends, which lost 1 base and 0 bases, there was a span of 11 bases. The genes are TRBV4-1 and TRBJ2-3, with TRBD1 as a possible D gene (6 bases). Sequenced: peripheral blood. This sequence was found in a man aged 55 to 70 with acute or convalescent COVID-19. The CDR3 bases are TGCGCCAGCAGCCAAGGTCCAGGACAGAGCACAGATACGCAGTATTTT. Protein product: CASSQGPGQSTDTQYF.